Listed here are 19 T cell receptor beta chains from one sample, sequenced in a study of CD8+CD57+ T cells in acquired aplastic anemia. For CDR3 and TCR beta VDJ profiling, genomic DNA was the template used. MiXCR was run by TCRdb on the reads, yielding one entry per CDR3 protein. This table holds 150,000 to 200,000 distinct CDR3 sequences, about 44% found once. Sequencing involved patients with CD8+CD57+ cell expansion previously shown by flow cytometry. What was sequenced was sorted CD4+, CD8+, or CD8+CD57+ T cells (not recorded which) from PBMCs. Receptor source: a human donor with aplastic anemia.

The chain has TRBV5-1 and TRBJ2-3, with a possible D match to TRBD1 (6 bases). Germline V CDR1 and CDR2: SGHRS, YFSETQ. Trimming cost V 4 bases and J 3 bases, with 9 bases left between them. This CDR3 is built from 13 residues. CDR3 nucleotides: TGCGCCAGCAGCAACAGGGAGACAGATACGCAGTATTTT. Translated, it gives CASSNRETDTQYF.

This clonotype was counted only a few times. A much larger clone differs by one base, so this may be a read error. The CDR3 does not end in the conserved phenylalanine or tryptophan, so this is likely a read error. The V and J genes are TRBV19 and TRBJ2-3, with 10 bases matching TRBD2. Trimming at V came to 6 bases and at J to 2 bases, leaving 5 bases not matched to a gene. Looked up from germline, CDR1 is LNHDA and CDR2 is SQIVND (reference sequence). This CDR3 has 15 residues. CDR3 amino acids: CASRLAGLYTDTQYL. CDR3 sequence (DNA): TGTGCCAGTAGACTAGCGGGGCTTTACACAGATACGCAGTATCTT.

About this clonotype: A much more abundant neighbour one base away suggests this may be a read error. The V and J genes are TRBV4-1 and TRBJ2-3; D gene ambiguous. From germline, CDR1 is MGHRA and CDR2 YSYEKL. Trimming took 0 bases from V and 2 from J, leaving 15 bases between them. The CDR3 is 17 residues long. CDR3 nucleotide sequence: TGCGCCAGCAGCCAAGATCTCCGCCCAACTAACACAGATACGCAGTATTTT. Translated, it gives CASSQDLRPTNTDTQYF.

This clonotype was detected once. This chain connects TRBV5-4 to TRBJ2-7, with D possibly being TRBD2 (5 bases). The CDR3 is 14 residues long. Germline CDR1 reads SGHNT; CDR2 reads YYREEE (reference sequence). Trimming shortened V by 5 bases and J by 2 bases, and 14 bases separated the two germline ends. The CDR3 DNA reads as TGTGCCAGCAGTACCCGAGCGGTTCCCTACGAGCAGTACTTC. It encodes CASSTRAVPYEQYF.

This clonotype was detected once. This chain joins TRBV5-5 and TRBJ1-1; D unresolved. The germline CDR1 and CDR2 sequences are SGHKS and YYEKEE (reference sequence). This CDR3 region has 15 residues. The V gene lost 6 bases and the J gene lost 0 bases, with 15 bases spanning the gap. CDR3 nucleotides: TGTGCCAGCAAATTGGAAACAACCATGAACACTGAAGCTTTCTTT. Its translation: CASKLETTMNTEAFF.

V usage is TRBV10-2 and J usage is TRBJ2-5; TRBD2 agrees at 11 bases. After removal of 5 bases from V and 4 bases from J, the junction contained 3 bases not matched to a gene. The CDR3 has 14 amino acids. CDR1 and CDR2 from the germline V gene are WSHSY and SAAADI. As DNA, the CDR3 is TGCGCCAGCAGTCCGACTAGCGGGGCAGAGACCCAGTACTTC. Translating it yields CASSPTSGAETQYF.

This chain joins TRBV6-1 and TRBJ1-3; a possible D gene is TRBD1 (6 bases). The CDR3 runs 14 residues. In germline, CDR1 is MNHNS, CDR2 SASEGT. Trimming took off 5 bases at V and 2 bases at J, with 10 bases between the two ends. The CDR3 region has the DNA TGTGCCAGCAGTCTAGGGACACCTGGAAACACCATATATTTT. Its protein is CASSLGTPGNTIYF.

In this sample, this clonotype turned up many times. The chain carries TRBV20-1 and TRBJ2-5; possibly TRBD1 for D (5 bases). The V end lost 6 bases, the J end lost 2 bases, and 16 bases lay between the germline ends. Germline CDR1 is DFQATT and CDR2 is SNEGSKA (reference sequence). The CDR3 runs 14 residues. The CDR3 DNA follows: TGCAGTGCCAGGGCATTACTGGGACAAGAGACCCAGTACTTC. This gives the protein CSARALLGQETQYF.

The rearrangement links TRBV27 to TRBJ2-2; D unresolved. This CDR3 comprises 14 residues. Germline CDR1 MNHEY, CDR2 SMNVEV (reference sequence). V dropped 5 bases and J dropped 6 bases, with 13 bases sitting between them. As DNA, the CDR3 is TGTGCCAGCAGTCTTCGACCGATGTCCGGGGAGCTGTTTTTT. Translated, it gives CASSLRPMSGELFF.

In this sample, this clonotype turned up a few times. Possible read error: a much larger clone is one base away. The rearrangement joins TRBV2 to TRBJ2-3; 11 nucleotides line up with TRBD2. Per the germline V gene, CDR1 is SNHLY and CDR2 is FYNNEI. This CDR3 contains 15 residues. With 7 bases clipped from V and 4 bases from J, the junction kept 7 bases outside the gene matches. The chain's CDR3 is CASNRLAGSADTQYF. CDR3 nucleotide sequence: TGTGCCAGCAACCGACTAGCGGGGAGCGCAGATACGCAGTATTTT.

Many counts were recorded for this clonotype. The rearrangement uses TRBV20-1 and TRBJ2-1; the match to TRBD1 covers 7 bases. The ends lost 6 bases at V and 4 bases at J; junction bases unmatched: 6. CDR3 length: 13 amino acids. Germline V gene data show CDR1 as DFQATT and CDR2 as SNEGSKA (reference sequence). The CDR3 here is CSASGTVYNEQFF. CDR3 coding DNA: TGCAGTGCCTCCGGGACAGTTTACAATGAGCAGTTCTTC.

The chain employs TRBV5-1 and TRBJ1-2; TRBD1 might be the D (6 bases). Germline V gene sequence: CDR1 SGHRS, CDR2 YFSETQ. V was shortened by 4 bases and J by 7 bases, with 20 bases between the two germline ends. This CDR3 comprises 15 residues. The CDR3 bases are TGCGCCAGCAGCCGCGGTGGACAGACCGGTAGTGGCTACACCTTC. Its protein product is CASSRGGQTGSGYTF. Full variable domain (outside the CDR3, taken from reference TRBV5-1 and TRBJ1-2): KAGVTQTPRYLIKTRGQQVTLSCSPISGHRSVSWYQQTPGQGLQFLFEYFSETQRNKGNFPGRFSGRQFSNSRSEMNVSTLELGDSALYLCASSRGGQTGSGYTFGSGTRLTVV.

V gene TRBV20-1 combines with J gene TRBJ1-2, with D possibly TRBD1 on 5 matching bases. Trimming took off 6 bases at V and 8 bases at J, with 13 bases between the two ends. This CDR3 contains 11 residues. The germline CDR1 and CDR2 sequences are DFQATT and SNEGSKA (reference sequence). Here the CDR3 reads CSAPSRGGYTF. For the CDR3, the DNA is TGCAGTGCCCCGTCGCGGGGGGGCTACACCTTC.

The CDR3 loop reads CASSIRQGSIGNQPQHF. For the CDR3, the DNA is TGTGCCAGTAGTATTCGACAGGGAAGTATCGGCAATCAGCCCCAGCATTTT. The genes are TRBV19 and TRBJ1-5; 7 nucleotides match TRBD1. This CDR3 is 17 amino acids long. Germline lookup yields CDR1 LNHDA and CDR2 SQIVND (reference sequence). V dropped 3 bases and J dropped 2; count of bases not matched to a gene: 10.

This clonotype appeared many times. The rearrangement joins TRBV7-2 to TRBJ2-3; TRBD2 agrees at 9 bases. This CDR3 spans 16 amino acids. V was clipped by 5 bases and J by 3 bases; unmatched bases: 9. Germline V lookup: CDR1 SGHTA, CDR2 FQGNSA. This CDR3 is CASSKRAGGRTDTQYF. The CDR3 DNA reads TGTGCCAGCAGCAAGAGGGCGGGGGGGCGGACAGATACGCAGTATTTT.

The chain joins TRBV27 to TRBJ1-4, with D possibly matching TRBD1 (5 bases). Deletions cut 8 bases from V and 8 bases from J, with 18 bases between. This CDR3 is 14 amino acids long. Germline lookup yields CDR1 MNHEY and CDR2 SMNVEV (reference sequence). Here the CDR3 reads CASRNGGLAEKLFF. CDR3 bases: TGTGCCAGCCGCAACGGGGGGTTAGCCGAAAAACTGTTTTTT.

J is TRBJ1-3 and V is TRBV15; the match to TRBD1 covers 7 bases. After removal of 0 bases from V and 2 bases from J, the junction contained 4 bases not matched to a gene. CDR3 size: 16 residues. Germline V gene data show CDR1 as LNHNV and CDR2 as YYDKDF (reference sequence). The CDR3 sequence: CATSREQGRTGNTIYF. DNA of the CDR3: TGTGCCACCAGCAGAGAACAGGGGCGTACTGGAAACACCATATATTTT.

This clonotype was observed a handful of times. The CDR3 nucleotides are TGTGCCAGTAGTACGATTGCGGGAGGGTCCCCAGATACGCAGTATTTT. This gives the protein CASSTIAGGSPDTQYF. The chain recombines TRBV19 with TRBJ2-3; 9 nucleotides match TRBD2. Germline trimming cut 4 bases from V and 4 bases from J; bases unmatched to any gene: 9. This CDR3 contains 16 residues. Germline-derived CDR1 and CDR2 are LNHDA and SQIVND (reference sequence). The full variable domain, in which reference TRBV19 and TRBJ2-3 provide the parts outside the CDR3, is DGGITQSPKYLFRKEGQNVTLSCEQNLNHDAMYWYRQDPGQGLRLIYYSQIVNDFQKGDIAEGYSVSREKKESFPLTVTSAQKNPTAFYLCASSTIAGGSPDTQYFGPGTRLTVL.

In its sample, this clonotype was seen many times. The rearrangement links TRBV7-9 to TRBJ2-1, with D unresolved. Germline lookup yields CDR1 SEHNR and CDR2 FQNEAQ (reference sequence). Deletions cut 5 bases from V and 9 bases from J, with 11 bases between. The CDR3 sequence is 12 residues long. Here the CDR3 DNA reads TGTGCCAGCAGCCCCACCGTCGTTGAGCAGTTCTTC. Amino acid sequence: CASSPTVVEQFF. Complete variable domain (other parts from reference TRBV7-9 and TRBJ2-1): DTGVSQNPRHKITKRGQNVTFRCDPISEHNRLYWYRQTLGQGPEFLTYFQNEAQLEKSRLLSDRFSAERPKGSFSTLEIQRTEQGDSAMYLCASSPTVVEQFFGPGTRLTVL.